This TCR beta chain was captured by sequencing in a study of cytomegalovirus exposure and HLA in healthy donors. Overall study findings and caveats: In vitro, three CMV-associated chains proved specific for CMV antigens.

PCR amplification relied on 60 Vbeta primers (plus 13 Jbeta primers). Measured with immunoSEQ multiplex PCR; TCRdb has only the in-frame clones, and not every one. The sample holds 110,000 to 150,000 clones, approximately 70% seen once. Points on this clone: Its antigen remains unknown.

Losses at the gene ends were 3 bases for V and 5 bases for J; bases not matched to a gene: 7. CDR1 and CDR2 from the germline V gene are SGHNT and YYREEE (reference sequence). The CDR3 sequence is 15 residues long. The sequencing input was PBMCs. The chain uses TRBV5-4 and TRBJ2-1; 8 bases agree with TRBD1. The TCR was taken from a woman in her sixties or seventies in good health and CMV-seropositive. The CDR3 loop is CASSSTGEVHNEQFF. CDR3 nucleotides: TGTGCCAGCAGCTCGACAGGGGAGGTCCACAATGAGCAGTTCTTC. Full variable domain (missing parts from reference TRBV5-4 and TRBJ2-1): ETGVTQSPTHLIKTRGQQVTLRCSSQSGHNTVSWYQQALGQGPQFIFQYYREEENGRGNFPPRFSGLQFPNYSSELNVNALELDDSALYLCASSSTGEVHNEQFFGPGTRLTVL.